This is a list of T cell receptor beta chains from one sample in a study of blood T cell repertoires in COVID-19. Profiled with immunoSEQ multiplex PCR; TCRdb holds only in-frame clones, not every one. The sample includes about 270,000 clones, approximately 90% seen only once; the top ten take 2% to 2.5%. Sequenced material: PBMCs or T cells enriched from blood (not recorded which). The receptors here all came from a woman aged 40 to 50 with acute COVID-19. Both conserved end residues are part of each CDR3. A D gene is named only where the DNA matches it firmly. Size is stated for part of the rows, as once, few or many counts, or as a class when the clone is expanded.

>TRBD2|TRBV7-2|TRBJ2-1|-
CASSRSGSSYNEQFF
TGTGCCAGCAGTCGTAGCGGGAGCTCCTACAATGAGCAGTTCTTC
>-|TRBV11-2|TRBJ1-6|once
CASSLGGVNSPLHF
TGTGCCAGCAGCTTAGGCGGGGTAAATTCACCCCTCCACTTT
>-|TRBV12-3/TRBV12-4|TRBJ1-1|-
CASSLKGYTEAFF
TGTGCCAGCAGTTTGAAGGGGTACACTGAAGCTTTCTTT
>-|TRBV29-1|TRBJ2-5|few
CSVRQGLETQYF
TGCAGCGTCCGGCAGGGTTTAGAGACCCAGTACTTC
>-|TRBV5-1|TRBJ2-1|-
CASRPTDYNEQFF
TGCGCCAGCAGACCCACAGATTACAATGAGCAGTTCTTC
>-|TRBV19|TRBJ1-5|-
CASSIGDISNQPQHF
TGTGCCAGTAGTATCGGGGACATTAGCAATCAGCCCCAGCATTTT
>-|TRBV9|TRBJ1-5|-
CASSVSGQNSNQPQHF
TGTGCCAGCAGCGTATCAGGACAGAATAGCAATCAGCCCCAGCATTTT
>-|TRBV2|TRBJ2-3|-
CASSKEQGSTDTQYF
TGTGCCAGCAGTAAGGAGCAGGGCAGCACAGATACGCAGTATTTT
>-|TRBV14|TRBJ1-1|-
CASSQVNRNTEAFF
TGTGCCAGCAGCCAAGTAAATAGGAACACTGAAGCTTTCTTT
>-|TRBV29-1|TRBJ2-5|-
CSVVEVETQYF
TGCAGCGTTGTGGAGGTAGAGACCCAGTACTTC
>TRBD1|TRBV20-1|TRBJ2-1|once
CSASDRGPPFF
TGCAGTGCTAGTGACAGGGGGCCACCCTTCTTC
>TRBD1|TRBV19|TRBJ1-1|once
CASRQGAWAFF
TGTGCCAGTAGGCAGGGGGCGTGGGCTTTCTTT
>-|TRBV27|TRBJ2-7|-
CASSQALASYEQYF
TGTGCCAGCAGCCAAGCCCTAGCCTCCTACGAGCAGTACTTC
>-|TRBV5-1|TRBJ1-1|-
CASRRLTGSGTEAFF
TGCGCCAGCAGAAGATTAACAGGGTCCGGGACTGAAGCTTTCTTT
>-|TRBV12-3/TRBV12-4|TRBJ1-2|-
CASDGGAGYGYTF
TGTGCCAGCGACGGTGGGGCCGGGTATGGCTACACCTTC
>-|TRBV14|TRBJ1-1|-
CASSQVGGGAMNTEAFF
TGTGCCAGCAGCCAAGTGGGAGGGGGTGCTATGAACACTGAAGCTTTCTTT
>-|TRBV7-9|TRBJ2-5|-
CASSLVAQETQYF
TGTGCCAGCAGCTTAGTGGCCCAAGAGACCCAGTACTTC
>TRBD2|TRBV4-1|TRBJ2-5|-
CASSHLALAGGPRETQYF
TGCGCCAGCAGCCATCTCGCCCTTGCGGGGGGGCCGCGGGAGACCCAGTACTTC
>-|TRBV7-9|TRBJ2-1|-
CASSLSTVLLYNEQFF
TGTGCCAGCAGCTTAAGTACAGTCCTCCTCTACAATGAGCAGTTCTTC
>-|TRBV18|TRBJ2-3|-
CASSPGTPGTDTQYF
TGTGCCAGCTCGCCGGGGACACCGGGCACAGATACGCAGTATTTT
>-|TRBV6-6|TRBJ1-1|-
CASRRGGGTEAFF
TGTGCCAGCAGAAGGGGGGGCGGCACTGAAGCTTTCTTT
>-|TRBV5-1|TRBJ2-1|-
CASSLKGGASDEQFF
TGCGCCAGCAGCTTGAAAGGCGGAGCTAGCGATGAGCAGTTCTTC
>TRBD1|TRBV12-5|TRBJ2-7|-
CASGLGTGTGEQYF
TGTGCTAGTGGTTTGGGGACAGGGACCGGCGAGCAGTACTTC
>-|TRBV5-5|TRBJ1-4|-
CASSFRLGTPEEKLFF
TGTGCCAGCAGTTTTCGACTTGGTACTCCGGAGGAAAAACTGTTTTTT
>-|TRBV11-2|TRBJ1-2|once
CASSLDPRNYGYTF
TGTGCCAGCAGCTTAGATCCCAGGAACTATGGCTACACCTTC
>-|TRBV15|TRBJ2-1|once
CATSRDRGASSYNEQFF
TGTGCCACCAGCAGAGATCGGGGAGCAAGCTCCTACAATGAGCAGTTCTTC
>TRBD2|TRBV5-6|TRBJ2-2|-
CASSTTGTSGSGELFF
TGTGCCAGCAGCACAACCGGGACTAGCGGTTCAGGGGAGCTGTTTTTT
>-|TRBV6-5|TRBJ2-1|-
CASTRYSNEQFF
TGTGCCAGCACCCGATACAGCAATGAGCAGTTCTTC
>TRBD2|TRBV2|TRBJ2-5|-
CASSEVAGGFETQYF
TGTGCCAGCAGTGAAGTGGCGGGGGGGTTCGAGACCCAGTACTTC
>-|TRBV6-6|TRBJ1-3|-
CASRSGGTGNTIYF
TGTGCCAGCAGATCCGGGGGGACTGGAAACACCATATATTTT
>TRBD2|TRBV5-1|TRBJ2-5|-
CASSSGLALSRETQYF
TGCGCCAGCAGCTCTGGACTAGCGCTTTCGAGGGAGACCCAGTACTTC
>TRBD1|TRBV7-9|TRBJ2-7|-
CASSHGGQGPYEQYF
TGTGCCAGCAGCCACGGGGGACAGGGACCTTACGAGCAGTACTTC
>TRBD1|TRBV2|TRBJ2-7|once
CASRRQGTSYEQYF
TGTGCCAGCAGGCGACAGGGGACATCCTACGAGCAGTACTTC
>-|TRBV30|TRBJ2-3|-
CAWSEIESPRTDTQYF
TGTGCCTGGAGTGAGATAGAGTCACCTCGTACAGATACGCAGTATTTT
>-|TRBV28|TRBJ2-1|once
CASTLQGPYNEQFF
TGTGCCAGCACCCTGCAGGGTCCCTACAATGAGCAGTTCTTC
>TRBD1|TRBV6-1|TRBJ2-1|-
CASSDPWTGAYNEQFF
TGTGCCAGCAGTGATCCTTGGACAGGGGCGTACAATGAGCAGTTCTTC
>TRBD1|TRBV5-1|TRBJ2-3|-
CASSFLGQGPDTQYF
TGCGCCAGCAGTTTCCTCGGACAGGGTCCTGATACGCAGTATTTT
>-|TRBV5-1|TRBJ2-3|-
CASSLAGEDTQYF
TGCGCCAGCAGCTTGGCGGGGGAGGATACGCAGTATTTT
>TRBD1|TRBV9|TRBJ1-2|once
CASSVGGGQGTYGYTF
TGTGCCAGCAGCGTAGGAGGGGGACAGGGGACCTATGGCTACACCTTC
>-|TRBV7-9|TRBJ2-1|-
CASSAGAGDEQFF
TGTGCCAGCAGCGCGGGGGCGGGGGATGAGCAGTTCTTC
>TRBD1|TRBV7-3|TRBJ2-6|once
CASSTGAGANVLTF
TGTGCCAGCAGCACAGGGGCTGGGGCCAACGTCCTGACTTTC
>-|TRBV5-1|TRBJ2-1|-
CASSDGSLNEQFF
TGCGCCAGCAGCGACGGGTCGCTGAATGAGCAGTTCTTC
>-|TRBV29-1|TRBJ2-1|-
CSALSNEQFF
TGCAGCGCCCTTTCCAATGAGCAGTTCTTC
>-|TRBV6-1|TRBJ1-1|-
CASSEARGTEAFF
TGTGCCAGCAGTGAAGCTCGGGGCACTGAAGCTTTCTTT
>-|TRBV6-1|TRBJ1-5|once
CASSEAGGDQPQHF
TGTGCCAGCAGTGAAGCGGGGGGGGACCAGCCCCAGCATTTT
>-|TRBV6-5|TRBJ1-5|-
CASSREGGPYQPQHF
TGTGCCAGCAGTCGGGAGGGGGGGCCGTATCAGCCCCAGCATTTT
>TRBD1|TRBV2|TRBJ1-5|-
CATNRDRVSNQPQHF
TGTGCCACTAACCGGGACAGGGTTAGCAATCAGCCCCAGCATTTT
>TRBD1|TRBV11-2|TRBJ2-3|-
CASSFTGATDTQYF
TGTGCCAGCAGCTTCACAGGGGCGACAGATACGCAGTATTTT
>TRBD2|TRBV19|TRBJ2-2|-
CASSIGSGSRELFF
TGTGCCAGTAGTATTGGTAGCGGGAGTCGGGAGCTGTTTTTT
>-|TRBV12-3/TRBV12-4|TRBJ1-2|-
CASSLGPFRGYTF
TGTGCCAGCAGCCTAGGCCCATTTAGGGGCTACACCTTC